Listed below are T cell receptor beta chains from one sample, sequenced in a study of regulatory T cells in long-lasting Graves disease. TCRdb recomputed calls from the multiplex PCR reads with MiXCR, one row per CDR3 protein. The table lists hundreds of thousands of distinct CDR3 sequences, about 14% of them singletons. Material: peripheral blood mononuclear cells (PBMCs), obtained at new diagnosis, from a patient treated with antithyroid drugs. Receptors originate from a female donor with Graves disease. Both conserved end residues are part of each CDR3. D genes are given only for firm matches. Size is stated for part of the rows, as once, few or many counts, or as a class when the clone is expanded.

>TRBJ1-4|13|many|TRBV6-1|.
CASSRQANEKLFF
TGTGCCAGCAGTCGACAGGCTAATGAAAAACTGTTTTTT
>TRBJ2-5|15|many|TRBV5-1|TRBD2
CASSLAGAGDETQYF
TGCGCCAGCAGCTTGGCCGGGGCGGGAGACGAGACCCAGTACTTC
>TRBJ1-5|18|.|TRBV4-1|.
CASSQESMRGWSNQPQHF
TGCGCCAGCAGCCAAGAAAGTATGAGGGGTTGGAGCAATCAGCCCCAGCATTTT
>TRBJ2-3|16|few|TRBV29-1|TRBD2
CSVDSSTSGSPDTQYF
TGCAGCGTTGACTCCTCAACTAGCGGGAGCCCAGATACGCAGTATTTT
>TRBJ2-7|14|.|TRBV3-1|.
CASSRGPANYEQYF
TGTGCCAGCAGCCGGGGACCGGCCAACTACGAGCAGTACTTC
>TRBJ1-2|14|many|TRBV7-9|.
CASSRGTEPGGYTF
TGTGCCAGCAGCCGCGGGACGGAACCTGGTGGCTACACCTTC
>TRBJ1-2|13|few|TRBV12-3/TRBV12-4|.
CASSPTDRWGYTF
TGTGCCAGCAGCCCCACTGACAGGTGGGGCTACACCTTC
>TRBJ1-2|23|few|TRBV6-1|TRBD1
CASRQGRGDRGLVFRSGDYGYTF
TGTGCCAGCAGACAAGGGAGAGGAGACAGGGGGCTTGTTTTTCGGTCGGGCGACTATGGCTACACCTTC
>TRBJ1-1|17|many|TRBV12-3/TRBV12-4|TRBD1
CASSFTGTGGRNTEAFF
TGTGCCAGCAGTTTTACCGGGACAGGGGGCCGGAACACTGAAGCTTTCTTT
>TRBJ1-3|15|many|TRBV7-2|TRBD1
CASSWTGAEGNTIYF
TGTGCCAGCAGCTGGACAGGGGCAGAGGGAAACACCATATATTTT
>TRBJ1-1|14|many|TRBV2|.
CASSEGGYGTEAFF
TGTGCCAGCAGTGAGGGGGGCTACGGCACTGAAGCTTTCTTT
>TRBJ2-3|14|many|TRBV5-1|.
CASSMDSYTDTQYF
TGCGCCAGCAGCATGGACAGTTACACAGATACGCAGTATTTT
>TRBJ2-7|14|.|TRBV19|.
CASSISKGNYEQYF
TGTGCCAGTAGTATTTCGAAGGGCAACTACGAGCAGTACTTC
>TRBJ1-5|14|many|TRBV6-2/TRBV6-3|.
CASSYSLGGQPQHF
TGTGCCAGCAGTTACTCCCTTGGTGGGCAGCCCCAGCATTTT
>TRBJ1-5|13|many|TRBV12-3/TRBV12-4|.
CASSLQGGQPQHF
TGTGCCAGCAGCTTACAGGGAGGGCAGCCCCAGCATTTT
>TRBJ1-4|15|many|TRBV4-3|.
CASSQDWGGSEKLFF
TGCGCCAGCAGCCAAGATTGGGGGGGAAGTGAAAAACTGTTTTTT
>TRBJ2-3|15|many|TRBV13|.
CASSLGFRGADTQYF
TGTGCCAGCAGCTTAGGTTTCAGGGGTGCAGATACGCAGTATTTT
>TRBJ1-6|15|many|TRBV11-2|TRBD1
CASSLGTGGVSPLHF
TGTGCCAGCAGCTTAGGGACAGGGGGCGTTTCACCCCTCCACTTT
>TRBJ2-5|14|many|TRBV3-1|.
CASSPNAQGETQYF
TGTGCCAGCAGCCCAAACGCACAGGGAGAGACCCAGTACTTC
>TRBJ2-3|16|few|TRBV20-1|TRBD1
CSASATGEAITDTQYF
TGCAGTGCTAGTGCGACAGGGGAGGCAATCACAGATACGCAGTATTTT
>TRBJ1-4|16|.|TRBV25-1|.
CASSEWSGWANEKLFF
TGTGCCAGCAGTGAATGGTCGGGTTGGGCTAATGAAAAACTGTTTTTT
>TRBJ2-7|13|many|TRBV11-2|TRBD1
CASSPGTGTEQYF
TGTGCCAGCAGCCCCGGGACAGGGACCGAGCAGTACTTC
>TRBJ2-5|14|many|TRBV12-3/TRBV12-4|.
CASSLGGGEGTQYF
TGTGCCAGCAGTTTAGGGGGTGGGGAAGGGACCCAGTACTTC
>TRBJ2-1|16|few|TRBV20-1|.
CSARGRDSPSYNEQFF
TGCAGTGCTAGAGGCCGTGACTCGCCCTCCTACAATGAGCAGTTCTTC
>TRBJ2-3|14|.|TRBV30|.
CAWSGGGRRDTQYF
TGTGCCTGGAGTGGAGGGGGGCGAAGAGATACGCAGTATTTT
>TRBJ1-2|18|.|TRBV6-4|.
CASSPLPQTRLVNYGYTF
TGTGCCAGCAGCCCGCTCCCCCAGACTCGCCTCGTTAACTATGGCTACACCTTC
>TRBJ2-7|13|many|TRBV28|.
CASSFNQGYEQYF
TGTGCCAGCAGTTTTAATCAGGGTTACGAGCAGTACTTC
>TRBJ2-1|13|many|TRBV18|TRBD1
CASSPTTGDEQFF
TGTGCCAGCTCACCGACGACAGGGGATGAGCAGTTCTTC
>TRBJ1-1|14|few|TRBV25-1|.
CASSELGVITEAFF
TGTGCCAGCAGTGAACTCGGGGTGATCACTGAAGCTTTCTTT
>TRBJ2-7|14|.|TRBV14|.
CASPEVSDSYEQYF
TGTGCCAGCCCAGAGGTCTCAGACTCCTACGAGCAGTACTTC
>TRBJ2-3|18|many|TRBV7-9|TRBD2
CASSPVGLAGGLADTQYF
TGTGCCAGCAGCCCAGTAGGACTAGCGGGAGGTCTGGCAGATACGCAGTATTTT
>TRBJ1-2|16|.|TRBV27|.
CASSLSSGDLGYGYTF
TGTGCCAGCAGTTTATCGTCCGGGGATCTCGGCTATGGCTACACCTTC
>TRBJ1-2|14|many|TRBV5-6|.
CASSLGGSGYGYTF
TGTGCCAGCAGCTTGGGAGGGTCCGGCTATGGCTACACCTTC
>TRBJ1-2|15|many|TRBV6-1|TRBD1
CASSATTGGNYGYTF
TGTGCCAGCAGTGCCACTACAGGGGGGAACTATGGCTACACCTTC
>TRBJ2-3|16|many|TRBV27|TRBD2
CASSPRGTTSTDTQYF
TGTGCCAGCAGTCCACGCGGGACTACTAGCACAGATACGCAGTATTTT
>TRBJ1-6|13|many|TRBV2|.
CASSDEIRYQLHF
TGTGCCAGCAGTGATGAGATCAGATACCAGCTCCACTTT
>TRBJ2-4|13|many|TRBV20-1|.
CSVSGRAENIQYF
TGCAGTGTTTCCGGTAGAGCCGAAAACATTCAGTACTTC
>TRBJ2-1|15|.|TRBV7-3|.
CASSLESLGGNEQFF
TGTGCCAGCAGCTTAGAATCCCTAGGAGGCAATGAGCAGTTCTTC
>TRBJ2-2|13|many|TRBV27|.
CASSFTGPGELFF
TGTGCCAGCAGTTTTACAGGGCCCGGGGAGCTGTTTTTT
>TRBJ1-1|13|many|TRBV12-3/TRBV12-4|.
CASTLGGMTEAFF
TGTGCCAGCACCCTAGGGGGGATGACTGAAGCTTTCTTT
>TRBJ1-1|13|many|TRBV7-3|.
CASSSGRNAEAFF
TGTGCCAGCAGCTCGGGACGAAACGCTGAAGCTTTCTTT
>TRBJ1-5|14|many|TRBV3-1|TRBD1
CASSLGQNNQPQHF
TGTGCCAGCAGCCTGGGACAGAATAATCAGCCCCAGCATTTT
>TRBJ2-7|15|few|TRBV18|TRBD1
CASSGPRDRDYEQYF
TGTGCCAGCTCAGGACCCCGGGACAGGGACTACGAGCAGTACTTC
>TRBJ2-7|15|few|TRBV20-1|.
CSARDAAGGSYEQYF
TGCAGTGCTAGAGATGCGGCGGGCGGCTCCTACGAGCAGTACTTC
>TRBJ2-3|15|.|TRBV7-9|.
CASSRQDRILDTQYF
TGTGCCAGCAGCCGCCAGGACAGAATCTTGGATACGCAGTATTTT
>TRBJ2-1|11|many|TRBV10-2|.
CASSTRNEQFF
TGCGCCAGCAGTACTCGCAATGAGCAGTTCTTC
>TRBJ1-6|12|many|TRBV20-1|.
CSALDSYSPLHF
TGCAGTGCCCTGGACAGCTATTCACCCCTCCACTTT
>TRBJ1-4|16|once|TRBV19|.
CASTLKPTATNEKLFF
TGTGCCAGTACCCTCAAACCCACAGCAACTAATGAAAAACTGTTTTTT
>TRBJ1-1|13|many|TRBV20-1|.
CSARRGDNTEAFF
TGCAGTGCTAGAAGAGGGGACAACACTGAAGCTTTCTTT
>TRBJ1-1|15|many|TRBV20-1|.
CSALRAGILNTEAFF
TGCAGTGCTCTAAGAGCAGGGATCTTGAACACTGAAGCTTTCTTT
>TRBJ2-5|14|many|TRBV9|TRBD2
CASSVGLAGETQYF
TGTGCCAGCAGCGTCGGACTAGCGGGTGAGACCCAGTACTTC
>TRBJ1-1|14|many|TRBV6-1|TRBD1
CASSRGTENTEAFF
TGTGCCAGCAGCCGCGGGACAGAGAACACTGAAGCTTTCTTT
>TRBJ2-1|14|many|TRBV28|.
CASTLRARANEQFF
TGTGCCAGCACCCTGAGGGCCAGGGCGAATGAGCAGTTCTTC
>TRBJ1-6|21|many|TRBV20-1|TRBD1
CSARGNPGQGAWLLADSPLHF
TGCAGTGCTAGAGGCAATCCGGGACAGGGGGCCTGGCTCCTTGCTGATTCACCCCTCCACTTT
>TRBJ2-1|12|many|TRBV12-3/TRBV12-4|.
CASSDQGNEQFF
TGTGCCAGCAGTGATCAGGGCAATGAGCAGTTCTTC
>TRBJ2-5|19|many|TRBV2|TRBD2
CASSFPILRLAGVGETQYF
TGTGCCAGCAGTTTCCCAATCCTCCGACTAGCGGGAGTGGGGGAGACCCAGTACTTC
>TRBJ1-1|13|many|TRBV2|.
CASSEAPRTEAFF
TGTGCCAGCAGTGAAGCCCCGAGAACTGAAGCTTTCTTT